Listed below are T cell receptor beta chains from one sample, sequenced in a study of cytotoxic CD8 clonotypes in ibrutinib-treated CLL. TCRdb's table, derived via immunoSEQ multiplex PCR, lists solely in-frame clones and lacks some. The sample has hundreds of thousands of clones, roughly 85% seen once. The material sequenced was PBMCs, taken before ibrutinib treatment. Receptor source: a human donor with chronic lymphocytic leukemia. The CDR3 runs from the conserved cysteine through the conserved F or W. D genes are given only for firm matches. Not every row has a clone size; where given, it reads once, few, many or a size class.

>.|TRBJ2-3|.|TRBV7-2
TGTGCCAGCAGCCAAACCGGGACTACAGATACGCAGTATTTT
CASSQTGTTDTQYF
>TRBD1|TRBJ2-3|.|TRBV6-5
TGTGCCAGCAGTCGGACAGGGAAAGATACGCAGTATTTT
CASSRTGKDTQYF
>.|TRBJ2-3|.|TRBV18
TGTGCCAGCTCTCTAACCACAGCCACAGATACGCAGTATTTT
CASSLTTATDTQYF
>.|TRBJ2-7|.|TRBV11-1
TGTGCCAGCAGCTTAAGCCCGGGAGCCTACGAGCAGTACTTC
CASSLSPGAYEQYF
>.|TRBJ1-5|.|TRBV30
TGTGCCTGGAGTGCTAATGGGGGTCAGCCCCAGCATTTT
CAWSANGGQPQHF
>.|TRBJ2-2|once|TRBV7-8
TGTGCCAGCAGGACCGTAGGGTACACCGGGGAGCTGTTTTTT
CASRTVGYTGELFF
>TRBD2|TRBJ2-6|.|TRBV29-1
TGCAGCGTTGCGGGACTAGCGGGCTCTGGGGCCAACGTCCTGACTTTC
CSVAGLAGSGANVLTF
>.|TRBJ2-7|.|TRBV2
TGTGCCAGCAAGTTGTCCAGGGCGCGGTACGAGCAGTACTTC
CASKLSRARYEQYF
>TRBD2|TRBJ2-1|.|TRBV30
TGTGCCTGGACATCGATTAGCGGGAGCTACAATGAGCAGTTCTTC
CAWTSISGSYNEQFF
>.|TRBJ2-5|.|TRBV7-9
TGTGCCAGCAGCTTGACGGGAGTGGAGACCCAGTACTTC
CASSLTGVETQYF
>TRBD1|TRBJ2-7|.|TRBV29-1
TGCAGCGTTTATCTGGGGGACAGGGGAAGCGAGCAGTACTTC
CSVYLGDRGSEQYF
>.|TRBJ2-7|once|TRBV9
TGTGCCAGCAGCGGGGGAGGGGACACTCCCTACGAGCAGTACTTC
CASSGGGDTPYEQYF
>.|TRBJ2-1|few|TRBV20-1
TGCAGTGCACGACCGTACAATGAGCAGTTCTTC
CSARPYNEQFF
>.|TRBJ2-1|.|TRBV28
TGTGCCACCCAACCGCAAAGGGTGTCCTCCTACAATGAGCAGTTCTTC
CATQPQRVSSYNEQFF
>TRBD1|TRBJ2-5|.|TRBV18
TGTGCCAGCTCAGACGACAGGGCTCTAAAGACCCAGTACTTC
CASSDDRALKTQYF
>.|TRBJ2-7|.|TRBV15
TGTGCCACCAGCAGAGACCACGGGTTCGCCTACGAGCAGTACTTC
CATSRDHGFAYEQYF
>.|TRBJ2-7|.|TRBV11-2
TGTGCCAGCAGCTCCAGGGAATCGGGCTACGAGCAGTACTTC
CASSSRESGYEQYF
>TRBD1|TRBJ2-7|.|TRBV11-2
TGTGCCAGCAGCTCGACAGGGGGATTAGGGGAGCAGTACTTC
CASSSTGGLGEQYF
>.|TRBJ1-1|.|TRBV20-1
TGCAGTGCAGGGCTCGGGTATGGAGCTTTCTTT
CSAGLGYGAFF
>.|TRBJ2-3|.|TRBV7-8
TGTGCCAGCCGCCGTCTCGCAGATACGCAGTATTTT
CASRRLADTQYF
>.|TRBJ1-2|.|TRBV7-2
TGTGCCAGCAGCTCCCGGATTTATCTCTCGGCCTATGGCTACACCTTC
CASSSRIYLSAYGYTF
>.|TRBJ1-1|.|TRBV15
TGTGCCACCAGCGTAAGGGTGGAGCACACTGAAGCTTTCTTT
CATSVRVEHTEAFF
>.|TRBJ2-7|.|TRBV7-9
TGTGCCAGCAGCCAGGGGGGCGAGGCGTACTTC
CASSQGGEAYF
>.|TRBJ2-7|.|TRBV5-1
TGCGCCAGCAGCTGGGATGTAGGCCCCTACGAGCAGTACTTC
CASSWDVGPYEQYF
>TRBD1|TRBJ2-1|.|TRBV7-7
TGTGCTAGCAGCTTAGGTGGGACAGGGGACAATGAGCAGTTCTTC
CASSLGGTGDNEQFF
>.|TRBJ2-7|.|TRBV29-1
TGCAGTGCTACAGGGCTCTACGAGCAGTACTTC
CSATGLYEQYF
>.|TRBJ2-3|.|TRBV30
TGTGCCTGGAGTGTATCCCGACACACAGATACGCAGTATTTT
CAWSVSRHTDTQYF
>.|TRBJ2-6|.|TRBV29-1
TGCAGCGTTGATCGGGGTCCTGGGGCCAACGTCCTGACTTTC
CSVDRGPGANVLTF
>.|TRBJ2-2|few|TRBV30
TGTGCCTGGAGTGTTGATGAGAACACCGGGGAGCTGTTTTTT
CAWSVDENTGELFF
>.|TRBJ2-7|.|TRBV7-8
TGTGCCAGCAGCTTAATGGGAGGACAGGCTTCCTACGAGCAGTACTTC
CASSLMGGQASYEQYF